The sequence of this T cell receptor (beta chain) was determined in a study of T-cell reconstitution after alpha-beta-depleted transplantation in children. Germline-derived CDR1 and CDR2 are LNHNV and YYDKDF (reference sequence). This CDR3 comprises 15 residues. In its sample, this clonotype was seen a few times. No antigen is known for it. A junction end diverges from the germline sequence, so it may reflect a read error. It was with unique molecular identifiers that the TCRbeta library was prepared. Each CDR3 protein gets one entry after TCRdb re-called the PCR reads with MiXCR. The sample has about 980,000 distinct CDR3 sequences, 25% to 35% seen once. Study results and caveats: Newly produced T cells mostly provided counts and TCRbeta diversity after one year, as hyperexpanded clones declined. In some patients, recipient T cells and intrathymic progenitors surviving conditioning explained high day-60 diversity. Two months or so post-transplant, alpha-beta T cells reportedly derived from several hundred expanded graft clones.

The source was PBMCs, mostly from graft donor cells, collected 360 days after TCRalphabeta/CD19-depleted stem cell transplant. This TCR was recovered from a boy younger than two who had a stem cell transplant for SCID, so the T cells may come from the graft donor. The gene calls are TRBV15 and TRBJ2-1, with TRBD1 as a possible D gene (5 bases). CDR3 DNA sequence: TGTGCCACCGGCAGGGTTTTGGACCCATACAATGAGCAGTTCTTC. As protein: CATGRVLDPYNEQFF.